Shown below are 12 T cell receptor beta chains from a single sample sequenced in a study of identical twins. TCRdb analysed the 5' RACE reads with MiXCR anew, one entry per CDR3 protein. The data contain about 530,000 distinct CDR3 sequences, around 20% of them singletons. The sample also formed part of further work on yellow fever vaccine responses in identical twins.

Sequenced material: CD4+ T cells sorted from blood. Receptors originate from a woman under 30 in good health.

This clonotype was observed a few times. This chain joins TRBV12-3 or TRBV12-4 and TRBJ1-2; D perhaps matches TRBD1 (5 bases). Trimming stripped 4 bases from V and 5 bases from J, with 14 bases between. This CDR3 region has 14 residues. The CDR3 is CASSSEGRAYGYTF. The CDR3, as DNA: TGTGCCAGCAGTTCTGAGGGCAGGGCTTATGGCTACACCTTC.

The sample holds a few counts of this clonotype. The CDR3 loop reads CASSLVLAGGPAKNIQYF. The DNA for the CDR3 is TGTGCCAGCAGTTTGGTACTAGCGGGAGGGCCAGCCAAAAACATTCAGTACTTC. The chain is built from TRBV12-3 or TRBV12-4 and TRBJ2-4, with 13 bases lining up with TRBD2. The CDR3 is 18 residues long. Trimming took 3 bases from V and 0 from J; bases not matched to a gene: 5.

This clonotype was detected a few times. The chain couples TRBV5-1 to TRBJ2-2; TRBD2 matches 9 bases. J lost 0 bases, V lost 4 bases, and 4 bases had no gene match. Germline V gene lookup returns CDR1 SGHRS and CDR2 YFSETQ. The CDR3 is 16 residues long. CDR3: CASSQAGGPNTGELFF. CDR3 in DNA: TGCGCCAGCAGCCAAGCGGGAGGACCGAACACCGGGGAGCTGTTTTTT.

This clonotype has only a few counts. The chain carries TRBV5-1 and TRBJ2-1; TRBD2 matches at 11 bases. CDR1 SGHRS and CDR2 YFSETQ come from the germline V gene. There are 17 residues in the CDR3. V dropped 5 bases and J dropped 2; count of bases not matched to a gene: 9. The CDR3 here is CASRGGSGGAAYNEQFF. As DNA, the CDR3 is TGCGCCAGCAGAGGTGGTAGCGGGGGGGCGGCCTACAATGAGCAGTTCTTC.

The chain recombines TRBV7-9 with TRBJ2-7, with unresolved D. V was clipped by 4 bases and J by 5 bases, with 12 bases between them. The CDR3 has 13 amino acids. Germline loops: CDR1 SEHNR, CDR2 FQNEAQ (reference sequence). The CDR3 loop is CASSWGSGDEQYV. In nucleotides, the CDR3 is TGTGCCAGCAGCTGGGGATCTGGCGACGAGCAGTACGTC.

Here the CDR3 DNA reads TGCGCCAGCAGCCCATCGGGTCGGTTAGGGTACAATGAGCAGTTCTTC. Residues: CASSPSGRLGYNEQFF. J is TRBJ2-1 and V is TRBV5-1, with D uncertain. Germline-derived CDR1 and CDR2 are SGHRS and YFSETQ. The length of the CDR3 is 16 residues. Trimming took off 4 bases at V and 4 bases at J, with 18 bases between the two ends.

This clonotype was seen once. The chain links TRBV7-9 to TRBJ2-1, with TRBD2 matching over 7 bases. Germline trimming cut 3 bases from V and 6 bases from J; bases unmatched to any gene: 11. CDR3 length: 16 residues. Germline V lookup: CDR1 SEHNR, CDR2 FQNEAQ (reference sequence). The chain's CDR3 is CASSFRAGVSANEQFF. The CDR3 DNA reads as TGTGCCAGCAGCTTTCGCGCGGGAGTTTCTGCCAATGAGCAGTTCTTC.

V gene TRBV12-3 or TRBV12-4 combines with J gene TRBJ1-1, with D perhaps TRBD1 (5 bases). The CDR3 runs 14 residues. Trimming took 6 bases from V and 3 from J, leaving 14 bases between them. This CDR3 is CASRLGPSHTEAFF. The CDR3 DNA reads as TGTGCCAGCAGGTTGGGGCCGAGCCACACTGAAGCTTTCTTT.

In this sample, this clonotype turned up a few times. The genes are TRBV7-2 and TRBJ2-7; 10 positions agree with TRBD2. V lost 0 bases and J lost 6; bases outside the gene matches: 11. The CDR3 sequence is 17 residues long. Germline assignment: CDR1 SGHTA and CDR2 FQGNSA. The CDR3 region has the DNA TGTGCCAGCAGCTTAGCGGCTAGCGGGAGTAGGTCTCGCGAGCAGTACTTC. Translated: CASSLAASGSRSREQYF.

This clonotype was observed a handful of times. J is TRBJ2-5 and V is TRBV5-1; 11 bases agree with TRBD2. There are 16 residues in the CDR3. Germline trimming cut 1 base from V and 3 bases from J; bases unmatched to any gene: 5. Germline loops: CDR1 SGHRS, CDR2 YFSETQ. CDR3 amino acids: CASSLQMTSGEETQYF. The CDR3 bases are TGCGCCAGCAGCTTGCAGATGACTAGCGGGGAAGAGACCCAGTACTTC.

This clonotype was counted a few times. V usage is TRBV4-1 and J usage is TRBJ2-1; 10 bases agree with TRBD2. The CDR3 consists of 16 residues. V lost 5 bases and J lost 4; bases outside the gene matches: 8. Germline V lookup: CDR1 MGHRA, CDR2 YSYEKL. The CDR3, as DNA: TGCGCCAGCAGCTTCCCTAGCGGGGGTACATACAATGAGCAGTTCTTC. Its protein product is CASSFPSGGTYNEQFF.

The V gene is TRBV7-9, the J gene TRBJ1-4; 7 bases align to TRBD1. The CDR3 contains 15 residues. The V gene end was trimmed by 2 bases and the J gene end by 8 bases; junction bases not matched to a gene: 8. Germline CDR1 and CDR2: SEHNR and FQNEAQ (reference sequence). The CDR3 region is CASSLRVQGGEKLFF. In nucleotides, the CDR3 is TGTGCCAGCAGCTTACGGGTGCAGGGGGGCGAAAAACTGTTTTTT.